This T cell receptor beta chain originates from a study of regulatory T cells in long-lasting Graves disease (dated by TCRdb to about 2021). For the wider study: In the newly diagnosed Graves' disease group, patients had been taking antithyroid drugs for less than 3 months. Patients with persistent Graves' disease were compared with patients with newly diagnosed Graves' disease using TCR sequencing and RNA sequencing of peripheral blood. The study was registered as a clinical trial and conducted in China. TCR sequencing covered some 13 persistent and around 20 newly diagnosed Graves' disease patients, about 35 samples in total.

The intended sense of this specimen's time point label: newly diagnosed GD, antithyroid drugs for less than 3 months. RNA was extracted from PBMCs in TRIzol for both TCR sequencing and RNA sequencing. The diagnosis of Graves' disease followed American Thyroid Association guidelines. Patients were recruited from an endocrinology department in Xi'an, China. Each patient gave 7.5 to 10 milliliters of peripheral blood, collected in an EDTA anticoagulant tube. PBMCs were isolated by Ficoll Paque Plus density gradient separation without further T cell sorting. An Agilent 2100 Bioanalyzer and agarose gel were used to check RNA quality, and a NanoDrop 2000 was used to measure RNA concentration. This clonotype was picked up many times. Its antigen remains undetermined. Base qualities are missing; no much larger clone stands one base away. The CDR3 covers 15 residues, taking in both the cysteine and the phenylalanine. The sequence is cut down to CDR3 DNA, 45 bases in frame from base 1. CDR1 is given as SGHTA and CDR2 as FQGNSA, both from the germline V gene. Trimming at the junction amounts to 2 bases on V and 2 bases on J, and the germline ends lie 10 bases apart.

Library preparation employed multiplex PCR. The data were produced on an Illumina HiSeq 4000. To build TCR beta libraries, CDR3 regions were amplified by Arm-PCR using iRepertoire HTBI primers. Before sequencing, the PCR products underwent gel purification. In the paper's pipeline: A total of 62 TRBV and approximately 15 TRBJ segments were identified across samples and were used for gene usage analysis of CDR3 amino acid clonotypes. COPE and FqMerger were used to merge filtered high-quality paired reads into contigs. BLAST was used to align contigs to IMGT TRBV, TRBD and TRBJ reference genes, with CDR3 defined following IMGT. Clonotypes above 0.1% frequency were classified as highly expanded clones. Repertoire diversity was measured by Shannon entropy, and V-J evenness by the Gini coefficient. Public clonotypes were defined as clonotypes shared by more than one individual. In-frame beta chains were kept once TCRdb had trimmed the public reads at Q25 with fastp and called clones with MiXCR. When rows share a CDR3 protein, they turn into one entry using the most common DNA and genes. None of the V and J calls come from the authors' own analysis; TCRdb made them. The table for this sample lists roughly 430,000 distinct CDR3 sequences; about 15% of them were counted only once. 9.5% to 12% of the sample comes from the top ten.

On the study overall, not on this receptor specifically: Persistent Graves' disease patients showed lower TCR Shannon entropy and fewer highly expanded clones than newly diagnosed patients, suggesting clonal expansion. The authors acknowledged the small sample size as a limitation that may reduce accuracy. Because the primary lesion, thyroid tissue, could not be accessed, the study looked at peripheral blood alone. Persistent disease showed preferential use of TRBV28, TRBJ1-2 and TRBJ2-5, whereas newly diagnosed disease favored TRBV20-1 and TRBJ2-1. More public clonotypes were shared among persistent patients (2,741) than among newly diagnosed patients (roughly 1,000). Sequencing and analysis were limited to the TCR beta chain.

Another study also made use of these data, one on T cells in Graves' hyperthyroidism and ophthalmopathy. Taken from the second paper: Stable Graves' hyperthyroidism was defined as no progression to ophthalmopathy during 18 months of follow-up. The hyperthyroidism patients were between 18 and 65 years old and newly diagnosed, with a disease duration of less than 2 months. The study excluded patients with uncontrolled infections, other autoimmune diseases, pregnancy or lactation. Diagnoses were based on clinical symptoms, serum thyroxine and TRAb, thyroid ultrasound and orbital computed tomography. A first-round RT-PCR of the TCR CDR3 used the HTBI primer set with the Qiagen OneStep RT-PCR kit. Most expanded thyroid clonotypes (frequency above 0.001) were also found in blood, which suggests that blood repertoires may mirror thyroid immune responses. A 13 V-J signature model separated ophthalmopathy from stable hyperthyroidism, with around 88% sensitivity and 81% to 82% specificity in cross-validation and 80%/75% in testing. In validation, the model predicted progression to ophthalmopathy a median of around 6.5 months before onset, with 70% to 71% sensitivity and roughly 73% specificity. To identify distinguishing TCR V-J signatures, a discovery cohort of about a hundred patients was used, comprising 40 to 45 with Graves' ophthalmopathy and 57 with stable Graves' hyperthyroidism. Whether ophthalmopathy could be predicted prospectively was tested in an independent validation cohort made up of 18 hyperthyroidism patients plus 17 patients who later progressed to ophthalmopathy. The 85 to 100 discovery patients were divided at random into training and test sets in a 7:3 ratio. Thyroid tissue and blood T-cell repertoires from about six Graves' hyperthyroidism patients were also compared in the study. Following sampling, methimazole starting at 30 mg daily was given to hyperthyroidism patients, and high-dose intravenous methylprednisolone was given to ophthalmopathy patients. The libraries were constructed in a second round of multiplex PCR and then size-selected and purified. Paired-end sequencing of the libraries was performed with 100 bp reads on an Illumina HiSeq2000. Raw data were processed with SOAPnuke, discarding reads with adapters, uncalled bases, mean Phred below 15, or no exact constant-primer or identifier match. COPE v1.2.5 was used to merge the high-quality paired reads, and each unique nucleotide sequence was defined as a clonotype. MiTCR v1.1 was used to align clonotypes to the IMGT TRBV, TRBD and TRBJ reference segments. The analysis included only V-J combinations with a frequency above 0.0001, which together covered 99% to 99.2% of the repertoires. The TCS score was defined as the ratio of F50 (clonal expansion) to E x V (chaos), calculated using BLOSUM62-based TCRdist between CDR3 peptides within each V-J. Welch's t-statistics and random forest reduced fewer than 600 V-J features to 10 to 15, which were used in a naive Bayes classifier (R e1071). No statistical method was used to fix the sample size in advance, and group allocation was not hidden from the investigators. TCR Vbeta CDR3 sequencing of approximately 140 peripheral blood samples (43 ophthalmopathy, under 80 hyperthyroidism and approximately 17 progressor patients) is reported in the paper.

The rearranged segments are TRBV7-2 and TRBJ1-3, with a tentative D gene TRBD1 over 5 matching bases. The receptor comes from a woman aged 25-40 years with Graves disease. Donor details come from another sample of the same person, matched by shared clones. Sequences were derived from peripheral blood mononuclear cells (PBMCs), sampled at new diagnosis, from a patient treated with antithyroid drugs. The base sequence is TGTGCCAGCAGCTTAATCTTGACAGCTGGAAACACCATATATTTT. It specifies CASSLILTAGNTIYF.